This T cell receptor beta chain was sequenced in a study of cytomegalovirus exposure and HLA in healthy donors. Findings of the study overall: Researchers reported that three CMV-associated chains were confirmed in vitro as CMV antigen-specific. Researchers counted 150 to 200 TCR beta chains as cytomegalovirus-associated.

Trimming took 5 bases from V and 5 from J, leaving 7 bases between them. Germline CDR1 reads DFQATT; CDR2 reads SNEGSKA (reference sequence). This CDR3 region has 11 residues. The table came from immunoSEQ multiplex PCR; TCRdb's copy has only in-frame clones and leaves some out. The sample has around 220,000 clones, around 88% seen once; the top ten hold around 3%. Points on this clone: The target antigen is unknown.

The specimen was PBMCs. The chain joins TRBV20-1 to TRBJ2-1; D possibly corresponds to TRBD1 (6 bases). The sequence derives from a young woman in good health and CMV-seronegative. The CDR3 spells CSAQGNNEQFF. CDR3 nucleotide sequence: TGCAGTGCTCAGGGGAACAATGAGCAGTTCTTC.